The 29 T cell receptor beta chains given below trace back to one sample, sequenced in a study of blood T cell repertoires in COVID-19. Here immunoSEQ multiplex PCR was the method, and the copy in TCRdb shows in-frame clones only, minus some. The sample shows 390,000 or so clones, around 92% of them seen only once. Sequencing was done on a sample of peripheral blood. All receptors come from a woman aged 30 to 39 with COVID-19, enrolled during active disease.

The rearrangement uses TRBV9 and TRBJ1-3, with D uncertain. Trimming took off 4 bases at V and 0 bases at J, with 11 bases between the two ends. The CDR3 consists of 15 residues. CDR1 is SGDLS and CDR2 is YYNGEE in the germline V gene. The CDR3 region is CASSPDLGSGNTIYF. The CDR3 nucleotides are TGTGCCAGCAGCCCAGACTTGGGCTCTGGAAACACCATATATTTT.

The V and J genes are TRBV7-2 and TRBJ2-3; 8 bases agree with TRBD2. The CDR3 spans 17 residues. CDR1 and CDR2 from the germline V gene are SGHTA and FQGNSA. The junction had 14 bases not matched to a gene; V was cut back by 4 bases and J by 5 bases. The CDR3, as DNA: TGTGCCAGCAGCTCAACCGGTGGCGGGGGGTGGGAAGATACGCAGTATTTT. Amino acids: CASSSTGGGGWEDTQYF.

The CDR3 loop is CASSPSGTHTEAFF. CDR3 nucleotide sequence: TGTGCCAGCAGCCCGTCGGGGACACACACTGAAGCTTTCTTT. The chain uses TRBV7-9 and TRBJ1-1; TRBD1 is a possible D gene (6 bases). CDR1 and CDR2 from the germline V gene are SEHNR and FQNEAQ (reference sequence). The CDR3 is 14 amino acids. Trimming took 5 bases from V and 3 from J, leaving 13 bases between them.

V gene TRBV7-9 combines with J gene TRBJ1-1; 10 bases map to TRBD1. The CDR3 sequence is 15 residues long. The germline V gene has CDR1 SEHNR and CDR2 FQNEAQ (reference sequence). Trimming removed 3 bases from V and 5 bases from J; junction bases left unmatched: 6. This chain's CDR3 is CASSFKDRGGTEAFF. In DNA, the CDR3 is TGTGCCAGCAGCTTCAAGGACAGGGGGGGAACTGAAGCTTTCTTT. Full variable domain (rest looked up from reference TRBV7-9 and TRBJ1-1): DTGVSQNPRHKITKRGQNVTFRCDPISEHNRLYWYRQTLGQGPEFLTYFQNEAQLEKSRLLSDRFSAERPKGSFSTLEIQRTEQGDSAMYLCASSFKDRGGTEAFFGQGTRLTVV.

This chain uses TRBV12-5 with TRBJ2-2, with D perhaps TRBD2 (5 bases). CDR3 length: 17 residues. Trimming removed 4 bases at V and 0 bases at J, with 15 bases between. Germline CDR1 LGHNT, CDR2 FRNRAP. CDR3 in DNA: TGTGCTAGTGGTTATGGGCCCGGAGGCGCGAACACCGGGGAGCTGTTTTTT. As protein: CASGYGPGGANTGELFF.

This clone was detected only a few times. The rearrangement uses TRBV11-3 and TRBJ2-1, with 9 bases aligning to TRBD2. Germline trimming cut 1 base from V and 4 bases from J; bases unmatched to any gene: 5. Germline assignment: CDR1 SGHNT and CDR2 YENEEA. The CDR3 runs 16 residues. This chain's CDR3 is CASSLGSSGAYNEQFF. CDR3 in DNA: TGTGCCAGCAGCTTAGGATCTAGCGGGGCGTACAATGAGCAGTTCTTC.

The chain carries TRBV7-6 and TRBJ2-4; a weak D match, TRBD1 (5 bases). The CDR3 runs to 15 residues. V lost 5 bases and J lost 6, with 17 bases in between. Germline assignment: CDR1 SGHVS and CDR2 FNYEAQ. Written as DNA, the CDR3 is TGTGCCAGCAGCCACGGTAGCAGGGATTCAAACATTCAGTACTTC. Amino acids: CASSHGSRDSNIQYF.

The V and J genes are TRBV4-1 and TRBJ2-7; a possible D gene is TRBD1 (6 bases). Trimming removed 0 bases from V and 3 bases from J, with 12 bases in between. Per the germline V gene, CDR1 is MGHRA and CDR2 is YSYEKL. There are 15 residues in the CDR3. The CDR3 nucleotides read TGCGCCAGCAGCCAAGATGGTGGGGGCTACTACGAGCAGTACGTC. Encoded protein: CASSQDGGGYYEQYV.

The chain's CDR3 is CASSLSGTSGGLHNEQFF. The CDR3 DNA is TGTGCCAGCAGCTTATCAGGGACTAGCGGGGGGCTACACAATGAGCAGTTCTTC. The gene calls are TRBV7-9 and TRBJ2-1; the match to TRBD2 covers 15 bases. CDR1 is SEHNR, CDR2 FQNEAQ, per germline (reference sequence). The CDR3 runs 18 residues. J gave up 5 bases and V 2 bases, and 7 bases lay outside the gene matches.

This chain joins TRBV2 and TRBJ1-2, with unresolved D. There are 13 residues in the CDR3. Looked up from germline, CDR1 is SNHLY and CDR2 is FYNNEI. V lost 4 bases to trimming and J lost 4 bases, with 10 bases between them. The chain's CDR3 is CASSGGEFYGYTF. The CDR3 DNA reads TGTGCCAGCAGTGGCGGGGAATTCTATGGCTACACCTTC.

This chain uses TRBV7-9 with TRBJ2-2, with TRBD1 matching over 9 bases. Germline lookup yields CDR1 SEHNR and CDR2 FQNEAQ (reference sequence). This CDR3 is 18 amino acids long. V was pared by 6 bases and J by 0 bases, with 11 bases of the junction left unmatched. CDR3 sequence (DNA): TGTGCCAGCAGTCTATGGACAGGGACAGGGACGAACACCGGGGAGCTGTTTTTT. Its translation is CASSLWTGTGTNTGELFF.

The rearrangement joins TRBV6-6 to TRBJ2-3; 7 bases map to TRBD2. Germline lookup yields CDR1 MNHNY and CDR2 SVGAGI (reference sequence). The CDR3 is made up of 21 amino acids. Germline trimming cut 6 bases from V and 2 bases from J; bases unmatched to any gene: 26. The CDR3 sequence is CASSPRLGLGGGEGYTDTQYF. DNA for the CDR3: TGTGCCAGCAGCCCACGGTTAGGACTAGGAGGAGGGGAGGGATACACAGATACGCAGTATTTT.

Comments on this clone: Germline is not matched at one junction end, which may reflect a read error. The CDR3 region has the DNA TGTGCTAGCAGCCCCCGGGAGATGCCCGGCGGTGAGCAGTTCTTC. Translation gives CASSPREMPGGEQFF. The J gene is TRBJ2-1, the V gene TRBV7-7; tentatively, D is TRBD2 (6 bases). This CDR3 comprises 15 residues. CDR1 and CDR2 from the germline V gene are SSHAT and FNYEAQ (reference sequence). Combining the CDR3 with reference TRBV7-7 and TRBJ2-1 gives the whole variable domain GAGVSQSPRYKVTKRGQDVTLRCDPISSHATLYWYQQALGQGPEFLTYFNYEAQPDKSGLPSDRFSAERPEGSISTLTIQRTEQRDSAMYRCASSPREMPGGEQFFGPGTRLTVL.

This sequence joins TRBV2 and TRBJ2-7; D may be TRBD2 (5 bases). CDR3 length equals 11 residues. The germline CDR1 and CDR2 sequences are SNHLY and FYNNEI. The V and J ends lost 9 bases and 6 bases respectively, with 12 bases between them. The CDR3 DNA follows: TGTGCCAGTAGAGGGTCGGGCGAGCAGTACTTC. Protein product: CASRGSGEQYF.

The chain couples TRBV7-2 to TRBJ1-2, with TRBD1 matching 9 bases. CDR1 is SGHTA, CDR2 FQGNSA, per germline. This CDR3 has 16 amino acids. With 5 bases clipped from V and 4 bases from J, the junction kept 11 bases outside the gene matches. CDR3 sequence: CASSRPRQGGAYGYTF. The CDR3 DNA reads as TGTGCCAGCAGCCGCCCCCGACAGGGGGGCGCCTATGGCTACACCTTC. The full variable domain, in which reference TRBV7-2 and TRBJ1-2 provide the parts outside the CDR3, is GAGVSQSPSNKVTEKGKDVELRCDPISGHTALYWYRQSLGQGLEFLIYFQGNSAPDKSGLPSDRFSAERTGGSVSTLTIQRTQQEDSAVYLCASSRPRQGGAYGYTFGSGTRLTVV.

The V and J genes are TRBV19 and TRBJ1-5, with 7 bases matching TRBD1. Germline V gives CDR1 LNHDA, CDR2 SQIVND (reference sequence). The CDR3 has 16 amino acids. J lost 7 bases, V lost 6 bases, and 15 bases had no gene match. CDR3 residues: CASSPLGGGSGQPQHF. CDR3 sequence (DNA): TGTGCCAGTAGCCCCCTAGGAGGGGGCAGTGGGCAGCCCCAGCATTTT.

The genes are TRBV11-3 and TRBJ2-6; D possibly corresponds to TRBD1 (5 bases). This CDR3 comprises 16 residues. Deletions cut 4 bases from V and 1 base from J, with 11 bases between. Germline CDR1 is SGHNT and CDR2 is YENEEA. CDR3 region: CASSSRAGSGANVLTF. The CDR3 DNA reads TGTGCCAGCAGCTCCCGCGCAGGGTCTGGGGCCAACGTCCTGACTTTC.

The chain joins TRBV19 to TRBJ1-5; D is undetermined. The CDR3 sequence is 15 residues long. CDR1 and CDR2 from the germline V gene are LNHDA and SQIVND (reference sequence). The V end lost 5 bases, the J end lost 2 bases, and 13 bases lay between the germline ends. The CDR3 coding sequence is TGTGCCAGTAGTGGATCCGGGGTGGGCAATCAGCCCCAGCATTTT. Translated, it gives CASSGSGVGNQPQHF.

This clone occurred once. The chain employs TRBV7-2 and TRBJ2-5, with 8 bases that match TRBD2. The V gene's germline CDR1 is SGHTA and CDR2 FQGNSA. Trimming removed 5 bases from V and 10 bases from J; junction bases left unmatched: 18. CDR3 size: 16 residues. This CDR3 reads CASSHWVGGGPQDQYF. The CDR3, as DNA: TGTGCCAGCAGCCATTGGGTTGGCGGGGGGCCCCAGGACCAGTACTTC.

The genes are TRBV27 and TRBJ2-1, with a weak D call TRBD1 (6 bases). The CDR3 runs 19 residues. V was clipped by 2 bases and J by 5 bases, with 25 bases between them. Germline CDR1 MNHEY, CDR2 SMNVEV (reference sequence). CDR3 bases: TGTGCCAGCAGTTTACTTCAAGTATCAGGGACATCATTCAACAATGAGCAGTTCTTC. It is translated as CASSLLQVSGTSFNNEQFF.

The V gene is TRBV11-2, the J gene TRBJ1-2; D not certain. V shed 1 base and J shed 5 bases, with 17 bases lying between them. The germline gives CDR1 SGHAT, CDR2 FQNNGV. The CDR3 runs to 16 residues. The CDR3 region is CASSLGRGGVGYGYTF. CDR3 sequence (DNA): TGTGCCAGCAGCTTAGGACGGGGTGGGGTAGGATATGGCTACACCTTC.

The rearrangement uses TRBV10-1 and TRBJ1-2; the match to TRBD1 covers 7 bases. The ends lost 4 bases at V and 8 bases at J; junction bases unmatched: 4. Germline V gene lookup returns CDR1 WNHNN and CDR2 SYGVQD (reference sequence). This CDR3 is built from 12 residues. The CDR3 nucleotides read TGCGCCAGCAGTGGGACAGGACGAGGCTACACCTTC. Protein product: CASSGTGRGYTF.

The chain recombines TRBV4-3 with TRBJ1-2; 7 nucleotides match TRBD1. In germline, CDR1 is LGHNA, CDR2 YSLEER. J was trimmed by 5 bases and V by 1 base; bases with no gene match: 13. The CDR3 is 17 amino acids. DNA of the CDR3: TGCGCCAGCAGCCAAGGCGGACAGGAGGACACTTTATATGGCTACACCTTC. Translated, it gives CASSQGGQEDTLYGYTF.

The chain links TRBV7-9 to TRBJ1-2; D call uncertain. Germline V CDR1 and CDR2: SEHNR, FQNEAQ (reference sequence). The CDR3 covers 14 residues. V was clipped by 5 bases and J by 0 bases, with 10 bases between them. CDR3 sequence (DNA): TGTGCCAGCAGCAGAGTTGGTTCTAACTATGGCTACACCTTC. Protein: CASSRVGSNYGYTF.

The chain joins TRBV6-4 to TRBJ2-2, with 9 bases fitting TRBD2. Losses at the gene ends were 5 bases for V and 4 bases for J; bases not matched to a gene: 5. This CDR3 has 15 residues. The germline gives CDR1 MRHNA, CDR2 SNTAGT. CDR3 coding DNA: TGTGCCAGCAGTATGCTAGCGGGGAGCACCGGGGAGCTGTTTTTT. It is translated as CASSMLAGSTGELFF.

This clone turned up a few times. The same CDR3 also results from other DNA sequences found in this sample. The chain carries TRBV9 and TRBJ1-1; the D is unclear. The CDR3 consists of 14 residues. Trimming took off 0 bases at V and 1 base at J, with 7 bases between the two ends. Germline CDR1 is SGDLS and CDR2 is YYNGEE. CDR3 sequence: CASSVVAENTEAFF. The DNA for the CDR3 is TGTGCCAGCAGCGTAGTGGCGGAGAACACTGAAGCTTTCTTT.

The genes are TRBV28 and TRBJ2-1; 7 positions agree with TRBD2. V trimming: 5 bases; J trimming: 4 bases; junction bases outside the gene matches: 5. Germline CDR1 MDHEN, CDR2 SYDVKM. This CDR3 comprises 14 residues. For the CDR3, the DNA is TGTGCCAGCAGTAGGAGCGGGGATTACAATGAGCAGTTCTTC. Protein: CASSRSGDYNEQFF. The full variable domain, completed using reference TRBV28 and TRBJ2-1, is DVKVTQSSRYLVKRTGEKVFLECVQDMDHENMFWYRQDPGLGLRLIYFSYDVKMKEKGDIPEGYSVSREKKERFSLILESASTNQTSMYLCASSRSGDYNEQFFGPGTRLTVL.

The CDR3 region has the DNA TGCGCCAGCAGGCTAGCGGGTATTCTCAATGAGCAGTTCTTC. Encoded protein: CASRLAGILNEQFF. The rearrangement joins TRBV5-1 to TRBJ2-1, with 8 bases identical to TRBD2. The CDR3 loop spans 14 amino acids. In germline, CDR1 is SGHRS, CDR2 YFSETQ. The junction had 7 bases not matched to a gene; V was cut back by 5 bases and J by 6 bases.

The chain is built from TRBV21-1 and TRBJ2-5; TRBD1, the D gene given by the table, was not confirmed from the DNA. TRBV21-1 is termed a pseudogene. The CDR3 has 20 amino acids. In DNA form, the CDR3 reads TGTGCCAGCAGCAAAGCGCTAGTTGCAGGATCCCCAGGGGATCAAGAGACCCAGTACTTC. It encodes CASSKALVAGSPGDQETQYF.